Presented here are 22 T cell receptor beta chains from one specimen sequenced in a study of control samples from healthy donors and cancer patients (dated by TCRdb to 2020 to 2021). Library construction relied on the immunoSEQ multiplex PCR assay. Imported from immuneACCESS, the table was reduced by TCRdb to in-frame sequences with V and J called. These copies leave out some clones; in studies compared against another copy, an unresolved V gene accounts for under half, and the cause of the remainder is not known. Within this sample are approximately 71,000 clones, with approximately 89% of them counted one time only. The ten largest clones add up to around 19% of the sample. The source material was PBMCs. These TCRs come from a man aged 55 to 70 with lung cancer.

DNA of the CDR3: TGTGCCACAGATGTCCGGGACAGGTCCTACGAGCAGTACGTC. Translation: CATDVRDRSYEQYV. The chain uses TRBV6-5 and TRBJ2-7; 8 positions match TRBD1. The CDR3 sequence is 14 residues long. V shed 10 bases, J shed 1 base, and the junction held 9 bases outside the gene matches. Germline assignment: CDR1 MNHEY and CDR2 SVGAGI.

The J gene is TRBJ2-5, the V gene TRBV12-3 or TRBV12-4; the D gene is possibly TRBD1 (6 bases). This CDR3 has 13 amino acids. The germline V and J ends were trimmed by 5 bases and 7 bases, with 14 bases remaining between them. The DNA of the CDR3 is TGTGCCAGCAGTGGGACATCGGGTTTGACCCAGTACTTC. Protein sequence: CASSGTSGLTQYF.

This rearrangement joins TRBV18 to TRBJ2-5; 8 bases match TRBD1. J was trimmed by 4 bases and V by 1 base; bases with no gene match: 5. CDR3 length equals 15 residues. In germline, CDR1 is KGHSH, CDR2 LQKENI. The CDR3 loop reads CASSPRTGTRETQYF. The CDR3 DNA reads TGTGCCAGCTCACCACGGACAGGGACCAGAGAGACCCAGTACTTC.

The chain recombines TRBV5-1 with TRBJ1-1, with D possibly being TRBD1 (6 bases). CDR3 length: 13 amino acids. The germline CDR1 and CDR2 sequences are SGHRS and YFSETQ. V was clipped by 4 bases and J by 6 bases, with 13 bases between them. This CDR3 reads CASSGSQGSEAFF. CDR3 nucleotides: TGCGCCAGCAGCGGTTCCCAGGGGTCTGAAGCTTTCTTT.

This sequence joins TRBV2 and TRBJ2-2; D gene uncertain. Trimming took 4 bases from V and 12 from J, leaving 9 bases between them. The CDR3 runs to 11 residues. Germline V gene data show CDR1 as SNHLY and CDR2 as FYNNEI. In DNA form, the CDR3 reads TGTGCCAGCAGTGGGCTTGGCCAGCTGTTTTTT. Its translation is CASSGLGQLFF.

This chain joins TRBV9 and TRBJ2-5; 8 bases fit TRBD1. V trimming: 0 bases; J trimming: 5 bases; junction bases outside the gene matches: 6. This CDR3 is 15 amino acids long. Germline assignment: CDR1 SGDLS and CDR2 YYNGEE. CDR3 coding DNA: TGTGCCAGCAGCGTAGAGGACAGGGACCGGGAGACCCAGTACTTC. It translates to CASSVEDRDRETQYF. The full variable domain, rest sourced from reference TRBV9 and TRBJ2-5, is DSGVTQTPKHLITATGQRVTLRCSPRSGDLSVYWYQQSLDQGLQFLIQYYNGEERAKGNILERFSAQQFPDLHSELNLSSLELGDSALYFCASSVEDRDRETQYFGPGTRLLVL.

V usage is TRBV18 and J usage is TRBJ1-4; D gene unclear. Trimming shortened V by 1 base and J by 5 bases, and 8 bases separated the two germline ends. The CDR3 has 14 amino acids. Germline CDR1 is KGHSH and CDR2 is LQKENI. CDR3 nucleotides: TGTGCCAGCTCACCACGCCTGGCAAATGAAAAACTGTTTTTT. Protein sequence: CASSPRLANEKLFF. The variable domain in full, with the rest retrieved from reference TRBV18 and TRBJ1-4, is NAGVMQNPRHLVRRRGQEARLRCSPMKGHSHVYWYRQLPEEGLKFMVYLQKENIIDESGMPKERFSAEFPKEGPSILRIQQVVRGDSAAYFCASSPRLANEKLFFGSGTQLSVL.

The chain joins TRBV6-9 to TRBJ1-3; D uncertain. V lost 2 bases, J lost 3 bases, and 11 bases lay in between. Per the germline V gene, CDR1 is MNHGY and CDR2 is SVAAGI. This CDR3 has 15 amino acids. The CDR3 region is CASSYIRGYGNTIYF. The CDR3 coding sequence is TGTGCCAGCAGTTATATACGGGGATATGGAAACACCATATATTTT.

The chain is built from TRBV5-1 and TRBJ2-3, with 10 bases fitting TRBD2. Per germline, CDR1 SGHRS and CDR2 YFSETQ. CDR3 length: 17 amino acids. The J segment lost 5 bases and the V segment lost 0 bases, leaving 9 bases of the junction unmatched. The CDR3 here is CASSLAVASGGEDTQYF. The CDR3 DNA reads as TGCGCCAGCAGCTTGGCCGTAGCTAGCGGGGGTGAAGATACGCAGTATTTT.

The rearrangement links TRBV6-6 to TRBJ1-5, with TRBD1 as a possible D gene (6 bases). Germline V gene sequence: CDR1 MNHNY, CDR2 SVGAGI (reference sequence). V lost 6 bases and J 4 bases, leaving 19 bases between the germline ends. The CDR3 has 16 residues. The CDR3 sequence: CASSYGQRTSNQPQHF. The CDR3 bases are TGTGCCAGCAGCTACGGACAGCGCACAAGTAATCAGCCCCAGCATTTT.

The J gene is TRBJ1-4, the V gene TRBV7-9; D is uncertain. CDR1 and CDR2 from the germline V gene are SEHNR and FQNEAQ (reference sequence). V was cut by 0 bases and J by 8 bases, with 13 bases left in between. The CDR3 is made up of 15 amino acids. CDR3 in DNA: TGTGCCAGCAGCTTAGCTTCTCAAGGACGGGAAAAACTGTTTTTT. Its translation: CASSLASQGREKLFF.

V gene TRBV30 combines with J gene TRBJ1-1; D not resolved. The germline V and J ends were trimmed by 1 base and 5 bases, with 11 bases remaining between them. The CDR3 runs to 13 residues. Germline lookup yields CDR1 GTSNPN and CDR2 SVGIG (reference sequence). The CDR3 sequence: CAWSEGIWTEAFF. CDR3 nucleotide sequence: TGTGCCTGGAGTGAGGGCATCTGGACTGAAGCTTTCTTT. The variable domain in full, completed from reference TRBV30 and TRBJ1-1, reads SQTIHQWPATLVQPVGSPLSLECTVEGTSNPNLYWYRQAAGRGLQLLFYSVGIGQISSEVPQNLSASRPQDRQFILSSKKLLLSDSGFYLCAWSEGIWTEAFFGQGTRLTVV.

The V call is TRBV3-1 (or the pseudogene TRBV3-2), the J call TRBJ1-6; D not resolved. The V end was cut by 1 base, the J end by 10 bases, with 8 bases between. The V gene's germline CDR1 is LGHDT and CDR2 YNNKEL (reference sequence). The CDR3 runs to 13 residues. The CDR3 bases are TGTGCCAGCAGCCAAGTTGGAAGATCACCCCTCCACTTT. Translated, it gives CASSQVGRSPLHF.

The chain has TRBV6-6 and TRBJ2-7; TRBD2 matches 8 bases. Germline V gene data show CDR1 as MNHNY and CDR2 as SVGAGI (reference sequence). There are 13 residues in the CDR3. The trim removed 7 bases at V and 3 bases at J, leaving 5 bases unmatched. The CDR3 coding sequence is TGTGCCAGCACCTCGGGAGGGGGCTACGAGCAGTACGTC. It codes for CASTSGGGYEQYV.

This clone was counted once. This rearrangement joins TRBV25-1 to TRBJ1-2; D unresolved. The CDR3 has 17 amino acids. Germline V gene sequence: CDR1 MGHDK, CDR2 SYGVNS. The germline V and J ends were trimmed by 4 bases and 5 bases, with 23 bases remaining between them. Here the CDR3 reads CASSALPGREDRYGYTF. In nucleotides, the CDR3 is TGTGCCAGCAGTGCCCTTCCAGGAAGGGAGGATCGGTATGGCTACACCTTC.

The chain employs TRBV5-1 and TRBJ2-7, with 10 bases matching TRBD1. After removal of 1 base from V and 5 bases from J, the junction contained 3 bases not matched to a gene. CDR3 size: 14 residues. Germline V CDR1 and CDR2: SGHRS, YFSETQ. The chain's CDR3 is CASSLNGQGDEQYF. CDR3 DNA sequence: TGCGCCAGCAGCTTGAACGGACAGGGGGACGAGCAGTACTTC.

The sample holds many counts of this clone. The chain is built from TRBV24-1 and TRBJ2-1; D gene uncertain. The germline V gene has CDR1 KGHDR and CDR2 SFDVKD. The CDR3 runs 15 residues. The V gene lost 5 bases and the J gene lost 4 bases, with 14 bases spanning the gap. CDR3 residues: CATSAQAGAYNEQFF. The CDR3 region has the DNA TGTGCCACCAGTGCTCAAGCAGGAGCTTACAATGAGCAGTTCTTC.

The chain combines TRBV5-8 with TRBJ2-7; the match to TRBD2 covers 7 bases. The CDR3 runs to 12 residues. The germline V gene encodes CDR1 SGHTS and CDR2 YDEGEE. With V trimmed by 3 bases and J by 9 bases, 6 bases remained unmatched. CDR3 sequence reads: CASSWGTTRQYF. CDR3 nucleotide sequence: TGTGCCAGCAGCTGGGGGACTACGAGGCAGTACTTC.

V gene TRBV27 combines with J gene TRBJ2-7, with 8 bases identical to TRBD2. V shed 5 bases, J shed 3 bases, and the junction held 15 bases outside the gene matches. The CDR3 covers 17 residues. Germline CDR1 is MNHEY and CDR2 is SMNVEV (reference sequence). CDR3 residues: CASSPAGGLGLVYEQYF. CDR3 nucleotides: TGTGCCAGCAGTCCGGCGGGGGGACTAGGCTTGGTCTACGAGCAGTACTTC.

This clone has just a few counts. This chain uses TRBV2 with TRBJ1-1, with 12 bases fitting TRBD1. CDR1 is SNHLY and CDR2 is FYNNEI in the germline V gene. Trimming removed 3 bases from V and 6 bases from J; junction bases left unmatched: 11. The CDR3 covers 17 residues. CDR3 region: CASSEGTGGAGKAEAFF. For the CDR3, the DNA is TGTGCCAGCAGTGAGGGGACAGGGGGCGCGGGAAAAGCTGAAGCTTTCTTT.

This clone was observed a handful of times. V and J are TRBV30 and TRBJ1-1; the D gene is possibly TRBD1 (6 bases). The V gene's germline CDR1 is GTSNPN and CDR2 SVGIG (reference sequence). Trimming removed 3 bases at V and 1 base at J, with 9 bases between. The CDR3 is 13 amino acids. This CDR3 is CAWRTGPNTEAFF. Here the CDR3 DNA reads TGTGCCTGGAGAACAGGGCCGAACACTGAAGCTTTCTTT.

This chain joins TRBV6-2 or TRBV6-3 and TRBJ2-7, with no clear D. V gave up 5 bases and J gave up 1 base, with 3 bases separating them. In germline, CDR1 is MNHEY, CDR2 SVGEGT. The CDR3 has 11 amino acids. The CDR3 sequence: CASSHSYEQYF. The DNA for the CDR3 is TGTGCCAGCAGTCATTCCTACGAGCAGTACTTC.